Following are 21 T cell receptor beta chains from one sample sequenced in a study of identical twins. From the 5' RACE reads, TCRdb called clonotypes with MiXCR, one entry per CDR3 protein. This table holds 450,000 or so distinct CDR3 sequences, 20% to 25% found once. The same data also went into a second study, on T cells expressing NK-cell markers.

Sequencing used CD4+ T cells sorted from blood. The source of these receptors is a woman aged 18 to 35 in good health.

Ten or more counts support this clonotype. This chain links TRBV5-1 with TRBJ1-6, with a tentative D call TRBD1 (5 bases). Germline loops: CDR1 SGHRS, CDR2 YFSETQ. CDR3 length equals 13 residues. V was clipped by 4 bases and J by 9 bases, with 11 bases between them. This CDR3 reads CASSLSRGSPLHF. Here the CDR3 DNA reads TGCGCCAGCAGCCTTTCTAGGGGTTCACCCCTCCACTTT.

This clonotype was detected a few times. The chain uses TRBV30 and TRBJ2-2, with D uncertain. The CDR3 extends over 11 amino acids. Looked up from germline, CDR1 is GTSNPN and CDR2 is SVGIG (reference sequence). V was pared by 2 bases and J by 7 bases, with 5 bases between. CDR3 residues: CAWSSYGELFF. The CDR3 DNA is TGTGCCTGGAGTTCCTACGGGGAGCTGTTTTTT.

CDR3 residues: CASSLGVDRLAFF. The CDR3, as DNA: TGTGCCAGCAGCTTGGGGGTTGATCGGTTGGCTTTCTTT. The chain links TRBV7-2 to TRBJ1-1; TRBD1 might be the D (5 bases). CDR1 is SGHTA and CDR2 is FQGNSA in the germline V gene. Trimming pared 3 bases from V and 11 bases from J, leaving 16 bases between. The CDR3 covers 13 residues.

This clonotype was counted a few times. The CDR3 here is CASSLDSRPYNEQFF. The CDR3 nucleotides read TGTGCCAGCAGCTTAGATTCAAGGCCCTACAATGAGCAGTTCTTC. This rearrangement joins TRBV11-2 to TRBJ2-1; no clear D gene. With 0 bases removed from V and 2 bases from J, the gap between germline ends came to 8 bases. CDR1 and CDR2 (germline): SGHAT, FQNNGV. The CDR3 is made up of 15 amino acids.

Only a few counts were recorded for this clonotype. The chain joins TRBV7-9 to TRBJ2-3; 11 bases map to TRBD1. CDR1 and CDR2 (germline): SEHNR, FQNEAQ (reference sequence). With V trimmed by 3 bases and J by 5 bases, 7 bases remained unmatched. The CDR3 is made up of 16 amino acids. This CDR3 is CASSLSGQGAGDTQYF. DNA of the CDR3: TGTGCCAGCAGCTTGTCCGGACAGGGGGCTGGAGATACGCAGTATTTT.

In its sample, this clonotype was seen a few times. The V call is TRBV20-1, the J call TRBJ2-1, with 7 bases identical to TRBD1. The CDR3 runs 15 residues. Germline CDR1 and CDR2: DFQATT and SNEGSKA (reference sequence). V gave up 4 bases and J gave up 4 bases; unmatched junction bases: 10. Written as DNA, the CDR3 is TGCAGTGCTAACAAACAGGGGACGAGTTACAATGAGCAGTTCTTC. Encoded protein: CSANKQGTSYNEQFF.

CDR3: CASSSRGVGKSTDTQYF. As DNA, the CDR3 is TGTGCCAGCAGCTCTCGGGGGGTGGGGAAGAGCACAGATACGCAGTATTTT. The genes are TRBV11-2 and TRBJ2-3; TRBD2 matches at 7 bases. V dropped 4 bases and J dropped 0; count of bases not matched to a gene: 10. Germline-derived CDR1 and CDR2 are SGHAT and FQNNGV. There are 17 residues in the CDR3.

This clonotype has more than one count but fewer than ten. This sequence joins TRBV10-3 and TRBJ1-1, with D unclear. Looked up from germline, CDR1 is ENHRY and CDR2 is SYGVKD. The CDR3 runs 12 residues. The V and J ends lost 5 bases and 3 bases respectively, with 7 bases between them. DNA for the CDR3: TGTGCCATCAGTAACTACTACACTGAAGCTTTCTTT. It specifies CAISNYYTEAFF.

This clonotype was recorded a few times. The J gene is TRBJ2-2, the V gene TRBV7-2; D remains unclear. The CDR3 has 14 amino acids. Germline CDR1 and CDR2: SGHTA and FQGNSA. Trimming took 5 bases from V and 1 from J, leaving 8 bases between them. The CDR3 loop is CASSPPRNTGELFF. CDR3 coding DNA: TGTGCCAGCAGCCCCCCCAGGAACACCGGGGAGCTGTTTTTT.

The CDR3 DNA reads TGCAGTGCTCTCAGCGGGGGGGGAGCCAAAAACATTCAGTACTTC. It yields the protein CSALSGGGAKNIQYF. J is TRBJ2-4 and V is TRBV20-1; 10 bases line up with TRBD2. The length of the CDR3 is 15 residues. Germline assignment: CDR1 DFQATT and CDR2 SNEGSKA (reference sequence). V dropped 5 bases and J dropped 0; count of bases not matched to a gene: 4.

This clonotype has a handful of counts. Here the CDR3 DNA reads TGTGCCAGCAGCCTTACAGGGTGGGGCAATCAGCCCCAGCATTTT. Its protein product is CASSLTGWGNQPQHF. The genes are TRBV3-1 and TRBJ1-5; the D gene is possibly TRBD1 (6 bases). This CDR3 comprises 15 residues. V lost 4 bases, J lost 2 bases, and 12 bases lay in between. Germline CDR1 LGHDT, CDR2 YNNKEL (reference sequence).

This clonotype was seen more than once but under ten times. This rearrangement joins TRBV6-2 or TRBV6-3 to TRBJ2-1, with TRBD2 matching over 8 bases. J lost 4 bases, V lost 3 bases, and 8 bases had no gene match. CDR3 length: 16 amino acids. CDR1 and CDR2 (germline): MNHEY, SVGEGT. CDR3 nucleotides: TGTGCCAGCAGTTATAGGGCGGGGGGCTGGTACAATGAGCAGTTCTTC. It yields the protein CASSYRAGGWYNEQFF.

This clonotype appeared a few times. The V and J genes are TRBV11-2 and TRBJ2-3; 8 nucleotides agree with TRBD1. V was pared by 1 base and J by 6 bases, with 12 bases of the junction left unmatched. CDR1 SGHAT and CDR2 FQNNGV come from the germline V gene. The CDR3 spans 17 residues. The CDR3 DNA reads as TGTGCCAGCAGCTTAGTTAGGACAGGGAAACTCGCGGATACGCAGTATTTT. This encodes CASSLVRTGKLADTQYF.

In this sample, this clonotype turned up a few times. V and J are TRBV2 and TRBJ1-5; D possibly corresponds to TRBD1 (5 bases). V was trimmed by 7 bases and J by 9 bases, leaving 19 bases between them. The germline CDR1 and CDR2 sequences are SNHLY and FYNNEI. The CDR3 loop spans 14 amino acids. CDR3 in amino acids: CASTGIGARAPQHF. In DNA form, the CDR3 reads TGTGCCAGCACGGGGATCGGGGCCCGGGCGCCCCAGCATTTT. The whole variable domain, remainder taken from reference TRBV2 and TRBJ1-5, is EPEVTQTPSHQVTQMGQEVILRCVPISNHLYFYWYRQILGQKVEFLVSFYNNEISEKSEIFDDQFSVERPDGSNFTLKIRSTKLEDSAMYFCASTGIGARAPQHFGDGTRLSIL.

This clonotype was picked up a small number of times. The V and J genes are TRBV6-5 and TRBJ1-6; 10 positions agree with TRBD1. This CDR3 comprises 19 residues. The V and J ends lost 4 bases and 7 bases, in that order; junction bases with no gene match: 16. The germline CDR1 and CDR2 sequences are MNHEY and SVGAGI. The DNA for the CDR3 is TGTGCCAGCAGTTCCGGGACAGGGGTACAACTGGGGGTAAATTCACCCCTCCACTTT. As protein: CASSSGTGVQLGVNSPLHF.

The V and J genes are TRBV6-5 and TRBJ2-2; D is unresolved. The CDR3 totals 13 residues. Germline V lookup: CDR1 MNHEY, CDR2 SVGAGI. V was shortened by 2 bases and J by 7 bases, with 8 bases between the two germline ends. CDR3 region: CASSYVTHGELFF. The CDR3 region has the DNA TGTGCCAGCAGTTACGTGACTCACGGGGAGCTGTTTTTT.

In this sample, this clonotype turned up a few times. The chain carries TRBV20-1 and TRBJ2-4; possibly TRBD1 for D (5 bases). Germline loops: CDR1 DFQATT, CDR2 SNEGSKA (reference sequence). This CDR3 has 14 amino acids. Trimming left V 5 bases short and J 1 base short, with 12 bases between. CDR3 amino acids: CSASNQGAKNIQYF. CDR3 sequence (DNA): TGCAGTGCTTCAAACCAGGGTGCCAAAAACATTCAGTACTTC.

At least ten counts were recorded for this clonotype. J is TRBJ2-7 and V is TRBV20-1; TRBD2 matches 7 bases. The CDR3 contains 14 residues. The germline CDR1 and CDR2 sequences are DFQATT and SNEGSKA (reference sequence). After removal of 7 bases from V and 0 bases from J, the junction contained 9 bases not matched to a gene. The CDR3 DNA is TGCAGTGTTCAAAGCGGGAAGAGCTCCTACGAGCAGTACTTC. The encoded protein is CSVQSGKSSYEQYF.

V and J are TRBV20-1 and TRBJ2-7, with a possible D match to TRBD2 (6 bases). Germline CDR1 reads DFQATT; CDR2 reads SNEGSKA (reference sequence). V lost 5 bases, J lost 0 bases, and 11 bases lay in between. The CDR3 is made up of 13 amino acids. The CDR3 reads CSAVGTHSYEQYF. CDR3 bases: TGCAGTGCTGTCGGGACTCACTCCTACGAGCAGTACTTC.

This chain joins TRBV24-1 and TRBJ2-5, with a tentative D call TRBD1 (6 bases). V gave up 3 bases and J gave up 3 bases, with 7 bases separating them. Germline CDR1 and CDR2: KGHDR and SFDVKD. The CDR3 totals 13 residues. Here the CDR3 DNA reads TGTGCCACCAGTGATCCAGGGGAAGAGACCCAGTACTTC. This codes for CATSDPGEETQYF.

The chain couples TRBV20-1 to TRBJ2-7, with TRBD2 matching 9 bases. Germline trimming cut 3 bases from V and 5 bases from J; bases unmatched to any gene: 11. Germline CDR1 DFQATT, CDR2 SNEGSKA (reference sequence). The length of the CDR3 is 15 residues. CDR3 amino acids: CSARDGLASRHEQYF. The DNA for the CDR3 is TGCAGTGCTAGGGACGGACTAGCGAGTCGACACGAGCAGTACTTC.